A selection of T cell receptor beta chains follows, all from one sample in a study of blood T cell repertoires in COVID-19. The protocol was immunoSEQ multiplex PCR, while the TCRdb copy is restricted to in-frame clones and leaves out a portion. The repertoire holds about 320,000 clones, with about 87% as singletons. The sequencing input was peripheral blood. Receptors originate from a woman between 25 and 40 years old with COVID-19, enrolled during active disease. CDR3s include the opening cysteine and the closing phenylalanine or tryptophan. The D gene is left open where the match is weak. Clone size is shown for a subset of rows, as once, few, many or a class of expanded clone.

TRBJ2-3 | TRBV18 | . | once | TGTGCCAGCTCCCGGACAGCCACAGATACGCAGTATTTT | CASSRTATDTQYF
TRBJ2-7 | TRBV3-1/TRBV3-2 | . | . | TGTGCCAGCAGTCTAACTACCGGGACTTACGCCTACGAGCAGTACTTC | CASSLTTGTYAYEQYF
TRBJ2-7 | TRBV7-9 | . | . | TGTGCCAGCAGCTTAGGGACAACCTACGAGCAGTACTTC | CASSLGTTYEQYF
TRBJ2-3 | TRBV2 | TRBD2 | . | TGTGCCAGCAGCCTCCAACGGGGGGGAGATACGCAGTATTTT | CASSLQRGGDTQYF
TRBJ2-7 | TRBV4-3 | TRBD1 | . | TGCGCCAGCAGCCAAGCGGAGACAGGGGCGAACGAGCAGTACTTC | CASSQAETGANEQYF
TRBJ2-7 | TRBV27 | . | . | TGTGCCAGCAGTCCCAAGGGGTACGAGCAGTACTTC | CASSPKGYEQYF
TRBJ1-5 | TRBV18 | TRBD1 | . | TGTGCCAGCTCACAAGGACAGGCGGGTCAGCCCCAGCATTTT | CASSQGQAGQPQHF
TRBJ1-2 | TRBV7-9 | TRBD1 | . | TGTGCCAGCAGCTTAAATGACAGGGCGGTCTACACCTTC | CASSLNDRAVYTF
TRBJ2-1 | TRBV30 | TRBD1 | . | TGTGCCTGGAGGGGGGAGGACAGGGAAAGCTCCTACAATGAGCAGTTCTTC | CAWRGEDRESSYNEQFF
TRBJ2-2 | TRBV9 | TRBD1 | . | TGTGCCAGCAGCGAGGGGGGACAGGGAACCGGGGAGCTGTTTTTT | CASSEGGQGTGELFF
TRBJ1-1 | TRBV28 | . | . | TGTGCCAGCAGTTTATGGAGCCCGAACACTGAAGCTTTCTTT | CASSLWSPNTEAFF
TRBJ2-5 | TRBV5-4 | TRBD2 | . | TGTGCCAGCAGCTTAGGACTAGCGGGGGGCTCTGGGACCCAGTACTTC | CASSLGLAGGSGTQYF
TRBJ1-5 | TRBV5-1 | TRBD1 | . | TGCGCCAGCAGCATAGGGACAGGTCCGGGGGCCCAGCATTTT | CASSIGTGPGAQHF
TRBJ1-2 | TRBV7-6 | . | . | TGTGCCAGCTCTGGAGATGCCAACTATGGCTACACCTTC | CASSGDANYGYTF
TRBJ2-1 | TRBV28 | TRBD1 | . | TGTGCCAGCAGTTTGCTAACCCGGGACAGGGGTATCCTTAGCTCCTACAATGAGCAGTTCTTC | CASSLLTRDRGILSSYNEQFF
TRBJ1-1 | TRBV7-9 | . | few | TGTGCCAGCAGCTCGATGGACGGGGGAACTGAAGCTTTCTTT | CASSSMDGGTEAFF
TRBJ1-1 | TRBV6-6 | TRBD1 | . | TGTGCCAGCAGTAACTCCGGGACAGGGGGTGAAGCTTTCTTT | CASSNSGTGGEAFF
TRBJ1-1 | TRBV2 | . | . | TGTGCCAGCAGGCGCCTACAGGGCACGAACACTGAAGCTTTCTTT | CASRRLQGTNTEAFF
TRBJ1-1 | TRBV30 | TRBD1 | . | TGTGCCTGGAACCAGGGGGTGAACACTGAAGCTTTCTTT | CAWNQGVNTEAFF
TRBJ2-2 | TRBV13 | . | . | TGTGCCAGCAGCCTCGGAGACGGAGTGAACACCGGGGAGCTGTTTTTT | CASSLGDGVNTGELFF
TRBJ2-3 | TRBV18 | TRBD2 | . | TGTGCCAGCTCCGCAACGGGGGGTTCCACAGATACGCAGTATTTT | CASSATGGSTDTQYF
TRBJ1-4 | TRBV2 | . | . | TGTGCCAGCAGTGAGAGAAAAACAGAACTGTCCGTTTTT | CASSERKTELSVF
TRBJ1-1 | TRBV5-6 | TRBD1 | . | TGTGCCAGCGGAAACAGGGGCGCCAGGACCAGCACTGAAGCTTTCTTT | CASGNRGARTSTEAFF
TRBJ2-7 | TRBV4-2 | . | . | TGTGCCAGCAGCCAAGATAGCCAGGGGTTCGAGCAGTACTTC | CASSQDSQGFEQYF
TRBJ1-4 | TRBV6-4 | . | . | TGTGCCAGCAGTGAGGGGCCAAATGAAAAACTGTTTTTT | CASSEGPNEKLFF
TRBJ1-2 | TRBV6-6 | . | . | TGTGCCAGCAGTCCGGGGGGAGTCTATGGCTACACCTTC | CASSPGGVYGYTF
TRBJ2-5 | TRBV5-4 | . | . | TGTGCCAGCAGCTTGGGCGGGATGGAGACCCAGTACTTC | CASSLGGMETQYF
TRBJ1-5 | TRBV9 | . | . | TGTGCCAGCAGCGTAGCTTCAGGAAGCAATCAGCCCCAGCATTTT | CASSVASGSNQPQHF
TRBJ1-3 | TRBV5-8 | . | once | TGTGCCAGCATCCCCGGCGGGGTTTCTGGAAACACCATATATTTT | CASIPGGVSGNTIYF
TRBJ2-3 | TRBV24-1 | . | . | TGTGCCACCAGTGACCTGGGAGGGAGGGGGATGGGAACAGATACGCAGTATTTT | CATSDLGGRGMGTDTQYF
TRBJ1-1 | TRBV5-3 | . | . | TGTGCCAGAGGACCTCACGTGAGGGTGGTTCCAGTTTGGTCTAGTGAAGCTTTCTTT | CARGPHVRVVPVWSSEAFF
TRBJ1-4 | TRBV7-9 | . | . | TGTGCCAGCAGTTCGGGTGGTACTAATGAAAAACTGTTTTTT | CASSSGGTNEKLFF
TRBJ1-1 | TRBV6-5 | . | few | TGTGCCAGCAGTAAAACAGCGGACCCAAACACTGAAGCTTTCTTT | CASSKTADPNTEAFF
TRBJ1-2 | TRBV7-2 | . | . | TGTGCCAGCAGGATATTCGACTCGGAAGGCTACACCTTC | CASRIFDSEGYTF